The clone carrying this T cell receptor beta chain was seen a handful of times. This record comes from a study of PD-1 blockade in classical Hodgkin lymphoma. Assay used: immunoSEQ multiplex PCR; TCRdb lists only in-frame clones, some missing. Of around 18,000 clones listed, 70% are singletons. CDR3 length: 15 amino acids. Germline V gives CDR1 SNHLY, CDR2 FYNNEI. Trimming took 6 bases from V and 2 from J; bases not matched to a gene: 9. The time point: cycle 4 day 1 (C4D1), after six to seven weeks of nivolumab. Every patient relapsed after autologous stem cell transplantation, and brentuximab vedotin exposure varied. With magnetic negative selection, CD4+ T cells were purified from PBMCs that had been thawed.

Sequenced material: CD4+ T cells from blood, taken before the fourth cycle of nivolumab. The receptor was derived from a human donor with classical Hodgkin lymphoma. The gene calls are TRBV2 and TRBJ2-7, with 8 bases that match TRBD1. CDR3 nucleotide sequence: TGTGCCAGCAGGGAACAGGGGGTTCCCACCTACGAGCAGTACTTC. This translates into CASREQGVPTYEQYF. The whole variable domain, remainder taken from reference TRBV2 and TRBJ2-7, is EPEVTQTPSHQVTQMGQEVILRCVPISNHLYFYWYRQILGQKVEFLVSFYNNEISEKSEIFDDQFSVERPDGSNFTLKIRSTKLEDSAMYFCASREQGVPTYEQYFGPGTRLTVT.